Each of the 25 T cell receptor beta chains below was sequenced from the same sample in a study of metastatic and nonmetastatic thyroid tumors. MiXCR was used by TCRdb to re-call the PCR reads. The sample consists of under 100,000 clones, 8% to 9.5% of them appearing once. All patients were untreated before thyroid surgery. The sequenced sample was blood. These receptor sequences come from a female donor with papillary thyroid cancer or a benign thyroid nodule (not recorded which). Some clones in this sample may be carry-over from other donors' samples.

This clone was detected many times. CDR3 nucleotide sequence: TGCGCCAGCAGCCGAGACGGGGACAGGACCACAGATACGCAGTATTTT. Translating it yields CASSRDGDRTTDTQYF. The chain employs TRBV5-1 and TRBJ2-3; 8 bases are shared with TRBD1. The CDR3 consists of 16 residues. The germline CDR1 and CDR2 sequences are SGHRS and YFSETQ. J gave up 2 bases and V 4 bases, and 9 bases lay outside the gene matches.

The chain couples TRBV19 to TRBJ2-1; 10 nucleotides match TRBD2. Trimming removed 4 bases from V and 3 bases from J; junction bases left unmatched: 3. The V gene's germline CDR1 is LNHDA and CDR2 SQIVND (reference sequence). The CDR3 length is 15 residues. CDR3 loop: CASSTSGGLYNEQFF. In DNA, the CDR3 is TGTGCCAGTAGTACTAGCGGGGGACTCTACAATGAGCAGTTCTTC.

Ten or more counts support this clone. CDR3 bases: TGTGCCAGCTCACCACTTCCGGACTATGGCTACACCTTC. This gives the protein CASSPLPDYGYTF. The rearrangement joins TRBV18 to TRBJ1-2; D is undetermined. V was shortened by 1 base and J by 3 bases, with 6 bases between the two germline ends. The CDR3 runs 13 residues. The germline V gene encodes CDR1 KGHSH and CDR2 LQKENI.

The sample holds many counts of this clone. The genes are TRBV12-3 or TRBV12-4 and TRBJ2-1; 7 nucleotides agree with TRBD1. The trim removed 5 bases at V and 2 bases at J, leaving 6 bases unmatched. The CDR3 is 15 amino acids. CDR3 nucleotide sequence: TGTGCCAGCAGTCTCGACAGGGTCCCCTACAATGAGCAGTTCTTC. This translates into CASSLDRVPYNEQFF.

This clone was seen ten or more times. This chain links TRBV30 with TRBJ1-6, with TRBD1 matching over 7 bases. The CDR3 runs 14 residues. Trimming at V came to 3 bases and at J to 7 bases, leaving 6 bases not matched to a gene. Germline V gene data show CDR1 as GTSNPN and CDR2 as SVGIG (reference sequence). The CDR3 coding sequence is TGTGCCTGGAGCCCGGACAGGATAAATTCACCCCTCCACTTT. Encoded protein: CAWSPDRINSPLHF.

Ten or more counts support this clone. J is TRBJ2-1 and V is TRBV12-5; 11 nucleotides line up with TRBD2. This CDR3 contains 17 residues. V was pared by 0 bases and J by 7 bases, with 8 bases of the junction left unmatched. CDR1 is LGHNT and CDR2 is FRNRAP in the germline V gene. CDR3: CASGLVIRLAGSNEQFF. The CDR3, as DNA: TGTGCTAGTGGTTTGGTCATACGACTAGCGGGGAGTAATGAGCAGTTCTTC.

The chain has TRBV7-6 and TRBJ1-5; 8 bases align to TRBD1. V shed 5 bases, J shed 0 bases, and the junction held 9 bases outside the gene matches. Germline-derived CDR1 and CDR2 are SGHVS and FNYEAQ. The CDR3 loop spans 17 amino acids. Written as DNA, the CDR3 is TGTGCCAGCAGCGGCGGACAGGGTATTGTTAGCAATCAGCCCCAGCATTTT. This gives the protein CASSGGQGIVSNQPQHF.

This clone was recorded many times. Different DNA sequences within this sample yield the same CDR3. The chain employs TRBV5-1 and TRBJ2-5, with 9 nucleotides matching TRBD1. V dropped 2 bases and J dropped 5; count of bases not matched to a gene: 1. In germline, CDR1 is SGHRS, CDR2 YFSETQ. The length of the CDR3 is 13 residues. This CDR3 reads CASSFDRGETQYF. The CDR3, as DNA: TGCGCCAGCAGCTTTGACAGGGGGGAGACCCAGTACTTC.

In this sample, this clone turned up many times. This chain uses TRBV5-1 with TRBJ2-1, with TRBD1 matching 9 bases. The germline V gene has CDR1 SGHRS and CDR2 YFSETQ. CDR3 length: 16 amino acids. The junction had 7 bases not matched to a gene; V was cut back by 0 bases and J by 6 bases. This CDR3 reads CASSLGGDRVSNEQFF. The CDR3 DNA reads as TGCGCCAGCAGCTTGGGGGGGGACAGGGTCAGCAATGAGCAGTTCTTC.

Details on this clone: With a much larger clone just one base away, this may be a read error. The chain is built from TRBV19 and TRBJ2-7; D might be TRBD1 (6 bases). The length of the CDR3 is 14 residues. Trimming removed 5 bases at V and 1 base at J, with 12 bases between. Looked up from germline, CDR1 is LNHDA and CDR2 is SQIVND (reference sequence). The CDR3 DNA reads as TGTGCCAGTAGTTCCGGGACATCATCCTACGAGCAGTACTTC. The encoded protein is CASSSGTSSYEQYF.

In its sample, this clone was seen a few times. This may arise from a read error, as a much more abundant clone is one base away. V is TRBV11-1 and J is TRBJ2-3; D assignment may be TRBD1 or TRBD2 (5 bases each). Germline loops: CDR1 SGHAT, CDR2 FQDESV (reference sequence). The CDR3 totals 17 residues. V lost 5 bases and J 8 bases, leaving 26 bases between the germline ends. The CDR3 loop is CASSPGLAGRPVGTQYF. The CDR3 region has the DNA TGTGCCAGCAGCCCAGGGCTGGCTGGGAGACCGGTGGGTACGCAGTATTTT.

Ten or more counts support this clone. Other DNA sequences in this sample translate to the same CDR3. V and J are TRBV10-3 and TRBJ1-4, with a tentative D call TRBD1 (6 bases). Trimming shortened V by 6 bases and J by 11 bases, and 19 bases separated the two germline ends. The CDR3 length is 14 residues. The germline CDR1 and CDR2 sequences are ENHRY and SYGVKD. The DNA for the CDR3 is TGTGCCATCAGACGAACGCAGGGGCTCGGGAAACTGTTTTTT. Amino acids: CAIRRTQGLGKLFF.

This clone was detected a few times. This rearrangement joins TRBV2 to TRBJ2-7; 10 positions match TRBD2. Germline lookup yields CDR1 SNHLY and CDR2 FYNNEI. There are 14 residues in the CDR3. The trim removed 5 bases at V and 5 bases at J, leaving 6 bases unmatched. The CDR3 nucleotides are TGTGCCAGCAGTCCGGGACTAGCGTCTCACGAGCAGTACTTC. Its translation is CASSPGLASHEQYF.

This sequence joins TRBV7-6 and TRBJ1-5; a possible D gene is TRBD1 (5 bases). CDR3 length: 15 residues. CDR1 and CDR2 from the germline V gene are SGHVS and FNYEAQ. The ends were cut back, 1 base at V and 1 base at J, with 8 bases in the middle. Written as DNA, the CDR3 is TGTGCCAGCAGCTTAGTGGCAGGGAGCAATCAGCCCCAGCATTTT. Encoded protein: CASSLVAGSNQPQHF.

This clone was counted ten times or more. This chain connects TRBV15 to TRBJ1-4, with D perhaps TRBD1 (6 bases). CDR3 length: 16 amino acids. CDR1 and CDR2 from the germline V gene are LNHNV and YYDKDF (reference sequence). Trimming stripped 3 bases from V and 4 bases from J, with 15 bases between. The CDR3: CATSRSQGGGNEKLFF. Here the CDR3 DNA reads TGTGCCACCAGCAGGTCACAGGGAGGTGGTAATGAAAAACTGTTTTTT.

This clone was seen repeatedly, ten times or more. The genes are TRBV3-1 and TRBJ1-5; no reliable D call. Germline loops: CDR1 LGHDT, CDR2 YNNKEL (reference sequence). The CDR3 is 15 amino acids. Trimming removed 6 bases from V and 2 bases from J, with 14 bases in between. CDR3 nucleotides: TGTGCCAGCAGTCTTGACCCGGGAGGCAATCAGCCCCAGCATTTT. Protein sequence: CASSLDPGGNQPQHF.

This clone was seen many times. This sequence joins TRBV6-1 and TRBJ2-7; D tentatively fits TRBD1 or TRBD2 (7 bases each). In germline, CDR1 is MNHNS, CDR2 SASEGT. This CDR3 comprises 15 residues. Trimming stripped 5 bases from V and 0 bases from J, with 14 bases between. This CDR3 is CASSPQGGSSYEQYF. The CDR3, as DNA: TGTGCCAGCAGTCCCCAGGGGGGGAGCTCCTACGAGCAGTACTTC.

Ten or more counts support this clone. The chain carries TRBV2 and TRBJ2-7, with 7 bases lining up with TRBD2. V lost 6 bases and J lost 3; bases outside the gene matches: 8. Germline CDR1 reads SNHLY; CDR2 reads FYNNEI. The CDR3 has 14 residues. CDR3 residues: CASSKVGLLYEQYF. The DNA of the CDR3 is TGTGCCAGCAGCAAAGTGGGACTACTCTACGAGCAGTACTTC.

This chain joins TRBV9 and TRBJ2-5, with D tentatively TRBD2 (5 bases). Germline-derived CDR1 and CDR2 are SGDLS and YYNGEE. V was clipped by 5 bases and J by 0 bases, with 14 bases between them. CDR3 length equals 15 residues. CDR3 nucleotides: TGTGCCAGCAGTGCCTCTGAAGCGGACCAAGAGACCCAGTACTTC. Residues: CASSASEADQETQYF.

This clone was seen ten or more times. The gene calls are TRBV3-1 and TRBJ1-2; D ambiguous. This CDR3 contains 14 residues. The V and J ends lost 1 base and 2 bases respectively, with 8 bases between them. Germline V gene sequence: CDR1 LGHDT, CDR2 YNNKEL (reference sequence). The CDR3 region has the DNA TGTGCCAGCAGCCAAGTTGGCGCAAACTATGGCTACACCTTC. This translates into CASSQVGANYGYTF.

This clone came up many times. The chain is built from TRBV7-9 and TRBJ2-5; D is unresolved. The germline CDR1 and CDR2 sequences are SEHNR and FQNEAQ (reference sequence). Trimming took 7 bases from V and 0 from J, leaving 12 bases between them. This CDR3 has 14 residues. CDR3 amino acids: CASTPSAYQETQYF. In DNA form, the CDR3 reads TGTGCCAGCACTCCAAGTGCGTACCAAGAGACCCAGTACTTC. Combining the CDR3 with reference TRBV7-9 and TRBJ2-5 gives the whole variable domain DTGVSQNPRHKITKRGQNVTFRCDPISEHNRLYWYRQTLGQGPEFLTYFQNEAQLEKSRLLSDRFSAERPKGSFSTLEIQRTEQGDSAMYLCASTPSAYQETQYFGPGTRLLVL.

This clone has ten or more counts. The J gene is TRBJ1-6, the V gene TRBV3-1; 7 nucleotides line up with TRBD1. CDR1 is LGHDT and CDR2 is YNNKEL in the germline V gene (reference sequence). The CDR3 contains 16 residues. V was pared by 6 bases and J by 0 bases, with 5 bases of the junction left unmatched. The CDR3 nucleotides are TGTGCCAGCAGGTACCGGGACAGCTCCTATAATTCACCCCTCCACTTT. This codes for CASRYRDSSYNSPLHF.

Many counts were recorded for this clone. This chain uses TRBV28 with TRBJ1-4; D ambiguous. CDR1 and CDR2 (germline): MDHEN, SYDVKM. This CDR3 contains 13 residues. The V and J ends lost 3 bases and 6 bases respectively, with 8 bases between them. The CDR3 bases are TGTGCCAGCAGTTTCGACAATCATGAAAAACTGTTTTTT. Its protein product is CASSFDNHEKLFF.

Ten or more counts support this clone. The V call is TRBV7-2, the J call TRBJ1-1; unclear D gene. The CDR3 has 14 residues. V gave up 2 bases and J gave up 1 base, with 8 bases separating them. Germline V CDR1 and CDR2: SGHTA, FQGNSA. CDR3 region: CASSLSYSNTEAFF. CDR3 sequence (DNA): TGTGCCAGCAGCTTAAGCTACTCGAACACTGAAGCTTTCTTT.

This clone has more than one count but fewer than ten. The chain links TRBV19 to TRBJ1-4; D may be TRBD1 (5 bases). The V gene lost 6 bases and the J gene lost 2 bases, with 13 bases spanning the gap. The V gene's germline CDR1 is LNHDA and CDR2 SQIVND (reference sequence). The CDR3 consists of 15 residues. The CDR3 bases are TGTGCCAGTAGGACGGGGGTCCGGACTAATGAAAAACTGTTTTTT. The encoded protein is CASRTGVRTNEKLFF.